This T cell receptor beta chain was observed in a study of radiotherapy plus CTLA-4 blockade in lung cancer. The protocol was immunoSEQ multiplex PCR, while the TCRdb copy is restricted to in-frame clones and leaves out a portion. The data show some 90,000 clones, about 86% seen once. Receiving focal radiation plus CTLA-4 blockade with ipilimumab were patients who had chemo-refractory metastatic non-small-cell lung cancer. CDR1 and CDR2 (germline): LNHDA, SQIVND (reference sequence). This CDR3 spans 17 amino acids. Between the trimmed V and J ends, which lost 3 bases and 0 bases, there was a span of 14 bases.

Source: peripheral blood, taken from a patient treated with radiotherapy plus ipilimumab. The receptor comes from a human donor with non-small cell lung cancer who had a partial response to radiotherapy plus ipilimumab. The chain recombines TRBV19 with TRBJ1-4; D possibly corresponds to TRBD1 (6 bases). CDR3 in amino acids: CASSMDRRLATNEKLFF. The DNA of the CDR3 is TGTGCCAGTAGTATGGACAGACGACTTGCAACTAATGAAAAACTGTTTTTT.